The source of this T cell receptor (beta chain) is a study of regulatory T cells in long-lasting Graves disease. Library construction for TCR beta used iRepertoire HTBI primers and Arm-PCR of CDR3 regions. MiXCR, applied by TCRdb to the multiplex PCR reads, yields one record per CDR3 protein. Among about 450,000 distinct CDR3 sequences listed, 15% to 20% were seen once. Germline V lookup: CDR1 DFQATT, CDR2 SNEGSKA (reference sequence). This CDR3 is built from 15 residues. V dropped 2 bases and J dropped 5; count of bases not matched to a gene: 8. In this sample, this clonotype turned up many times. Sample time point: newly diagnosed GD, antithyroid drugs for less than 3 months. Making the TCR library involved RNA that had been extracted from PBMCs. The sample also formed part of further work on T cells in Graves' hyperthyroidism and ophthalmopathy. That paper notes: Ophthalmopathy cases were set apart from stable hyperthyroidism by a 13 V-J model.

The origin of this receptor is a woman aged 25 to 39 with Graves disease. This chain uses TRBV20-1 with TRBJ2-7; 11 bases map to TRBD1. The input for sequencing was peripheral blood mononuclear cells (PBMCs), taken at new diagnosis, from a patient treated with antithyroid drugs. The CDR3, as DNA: TGCAGTGCTAGATACCGGGACAGGGGGTTCCACGAGCAGTACTTC. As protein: CSARYRDRGFHEQYF.